This TCR beta chain was retrieved from a study of blood T cell repertoires in COVID-19. Original analysis: Cell counts per sample came from amplifying reference gene primers. Assay: immunoSEQ multiplex PCR; the TCRdb copy retains only in-frame clones and omits some. The V and J calls and the clone size are those of that table, but D and trimming were determined from the DNA. The sample has more than 350,000 clones, roughly nine tenths seen once. Participants spanned ages about 18 to 100 years and resided in 24 US areas. Assignments of participants to cohorts depended upon their own reported clinical history. Before being deemed recovered, Cohort 3 donors had two negative PCRs, clearance, or symptom resolution. The sequence was obtained from a man between 18 and 35 years old who had recovered from COVID-19. Sequencing input: PBMCs or T cells enriched from blood (not recorded which).

As DNA, the CDR3 is TGCAGCGTTGGAGGGGGCGACTATGGCTACACCTTC. This translates into CSVGGGDYGYTF. The chain couples TRBV29-1 to TRBJ1-2; 7 bases are a match to TRBD1. J lost 3 bases, V lost 4 bases, and 2 bases had no gene match. Germline CDR1 SQVTM, CDR2 ANQGSEA. This CDR3 is 12 amino acids long.